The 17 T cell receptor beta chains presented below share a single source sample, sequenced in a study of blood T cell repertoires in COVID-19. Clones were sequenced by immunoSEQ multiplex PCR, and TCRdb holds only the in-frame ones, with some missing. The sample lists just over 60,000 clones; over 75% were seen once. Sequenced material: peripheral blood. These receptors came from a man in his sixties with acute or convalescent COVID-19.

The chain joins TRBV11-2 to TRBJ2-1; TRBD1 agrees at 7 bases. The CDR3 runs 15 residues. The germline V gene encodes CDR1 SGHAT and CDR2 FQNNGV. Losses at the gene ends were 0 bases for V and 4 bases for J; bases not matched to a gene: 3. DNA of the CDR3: TGTGCCAGCAGCTTAGAAGGGGGCGCTTACAATGAGCAGTTCTTC. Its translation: CASSLEGGAYNEQFF.

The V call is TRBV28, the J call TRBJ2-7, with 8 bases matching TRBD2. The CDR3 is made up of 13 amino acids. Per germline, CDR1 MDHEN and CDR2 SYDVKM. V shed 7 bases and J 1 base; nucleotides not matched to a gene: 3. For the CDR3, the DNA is TGTGCCAGCACGGGGGGGGCGTCCTACGAGCAGTACTTC. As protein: CASTGGASYEQYF. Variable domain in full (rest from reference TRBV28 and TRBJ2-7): DVKVTQSSRYLVKRTGEKVFLECVQDMDHENMFWYRQDPGLGLRLIYFSYDVKMKEKGDIPEGYSVSREKKERFSLILESASTNQTSMYLCASTGGASYEQYFGPGTRLTVT.

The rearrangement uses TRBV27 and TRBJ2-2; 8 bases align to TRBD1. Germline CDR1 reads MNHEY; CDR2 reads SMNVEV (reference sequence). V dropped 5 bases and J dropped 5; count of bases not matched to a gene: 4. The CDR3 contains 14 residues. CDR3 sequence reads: CASSHRDRTGELFF. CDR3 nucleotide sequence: TGTGCCAGCAGTCACCGGGACAGGACCGGGGAGCTGTTTTTT.

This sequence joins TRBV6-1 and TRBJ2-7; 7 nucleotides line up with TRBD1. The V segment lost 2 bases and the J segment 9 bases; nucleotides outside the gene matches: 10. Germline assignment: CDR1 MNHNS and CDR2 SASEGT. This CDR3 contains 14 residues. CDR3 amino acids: CASSERGGPLRQYF. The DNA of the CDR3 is TGTGCCAGCAGTGAACGAGGGGGCCCCCTCAGGCAGTACTTC.

CDR3 amino acids: CATSDLGGRPTDTQYF. DNA for the CDR3: TGTGCCACCAGTGATTTGGGCGGGAGACCCACAGATACGCAGTATTTT. This sequence joins TRBV24-1 and TRBJ2-3; 7 nucleotides agree with TRBD2. This CDR3 is 16 amino acids long. The germline V gene encodes CDR1 KGHDR and CDR2 SFDVKD. Losses at the gene ends were 0 bases for V and 2 bases for J; bases not matched to a gene: 4.

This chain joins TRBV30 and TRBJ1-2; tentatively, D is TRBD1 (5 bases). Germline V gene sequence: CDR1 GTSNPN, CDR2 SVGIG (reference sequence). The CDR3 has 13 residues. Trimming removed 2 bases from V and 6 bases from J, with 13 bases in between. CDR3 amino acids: CAWSSGGGDGYTF. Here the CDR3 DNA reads TGTGCCTGGAGTTCAGGCGGGGGGGATGGCTACACCTTC.

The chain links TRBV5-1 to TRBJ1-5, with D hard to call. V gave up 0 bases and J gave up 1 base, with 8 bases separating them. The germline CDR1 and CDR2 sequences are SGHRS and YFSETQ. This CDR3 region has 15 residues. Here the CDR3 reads CASSLGSESNQPQHF. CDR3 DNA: TGCGCCAGCAGCTTGGGGTCGGAGAGCAATCAGCCCCAGCATTTT. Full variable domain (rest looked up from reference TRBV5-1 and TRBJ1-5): KAGVTQTPRYLIKTRGQQVTLSCSPISGHRSVSWYQQTPGQGLQFLFEYFSETQRNKGNFPGRFSGRQFSNSRSEMNVSTLELGDSALYLCASSLGSESNQPQHFGDGTRLSIL.

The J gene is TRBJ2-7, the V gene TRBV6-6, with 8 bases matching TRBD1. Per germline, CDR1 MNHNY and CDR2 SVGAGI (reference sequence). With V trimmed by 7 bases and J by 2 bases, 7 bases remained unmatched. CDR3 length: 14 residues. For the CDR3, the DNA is TGTGCCAGCAACCCTAGACAGGGGCCCTACGAGCAGTACTTC. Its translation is CASNPRQGPYEQYF.

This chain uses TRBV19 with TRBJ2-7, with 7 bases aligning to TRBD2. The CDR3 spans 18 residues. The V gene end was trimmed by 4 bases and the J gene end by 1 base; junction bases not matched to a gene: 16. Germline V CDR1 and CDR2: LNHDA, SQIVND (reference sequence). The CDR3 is CASSRAGVSTVVSYEQYF. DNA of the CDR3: TGTGCCAGTAGTAGGGCGGGAGTGAGTACCGTTGTATCCTACGAGCAGTACTTC.

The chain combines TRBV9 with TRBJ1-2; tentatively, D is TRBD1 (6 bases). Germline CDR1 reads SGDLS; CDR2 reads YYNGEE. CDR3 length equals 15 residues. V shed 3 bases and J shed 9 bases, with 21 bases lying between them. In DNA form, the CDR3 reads TGTGCCAGCAGCGGCCCAACAGGGTCCCCCCGTCGCTACACCTTC. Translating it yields CASSGPTGSPRRYTF. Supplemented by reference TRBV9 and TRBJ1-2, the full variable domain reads DSGVTQTPKHLITATGQRVTLRCSPRSGDLSVYWYQQSLDQGLQFLIQYYNGEERAKGNILERFSAQQFPDLHSELNLSSLELGDSALYFCASSGPTGSPRRYTFGSGTRLTVV.

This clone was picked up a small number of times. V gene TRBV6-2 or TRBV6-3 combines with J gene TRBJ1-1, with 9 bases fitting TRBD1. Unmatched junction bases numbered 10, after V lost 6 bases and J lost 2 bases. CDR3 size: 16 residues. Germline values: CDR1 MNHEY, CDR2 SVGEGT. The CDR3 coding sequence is TGTGCCAGCAGCCCTAGACAACAGGGGGCAAACACTGAAGCTTTCTTT. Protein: CASSPRQQGANTEAFF.

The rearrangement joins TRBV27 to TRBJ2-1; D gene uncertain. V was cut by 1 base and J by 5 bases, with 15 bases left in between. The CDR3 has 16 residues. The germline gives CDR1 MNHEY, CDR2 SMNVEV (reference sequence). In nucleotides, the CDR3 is TGTGCCAGCAGTTTATACATCAAATCTAGTAACAATGAGCAGTTCTTC. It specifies CASSLYIKSSNNEQFF.

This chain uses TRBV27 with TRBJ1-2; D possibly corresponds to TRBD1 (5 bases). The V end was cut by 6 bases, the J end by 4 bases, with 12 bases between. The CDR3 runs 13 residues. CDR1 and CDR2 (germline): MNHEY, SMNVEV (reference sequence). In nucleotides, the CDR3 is TGTGCCAGCAGCTACCCCGGGGGCTATGGCTACACCTTC. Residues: CASSYPGGYGYTF.

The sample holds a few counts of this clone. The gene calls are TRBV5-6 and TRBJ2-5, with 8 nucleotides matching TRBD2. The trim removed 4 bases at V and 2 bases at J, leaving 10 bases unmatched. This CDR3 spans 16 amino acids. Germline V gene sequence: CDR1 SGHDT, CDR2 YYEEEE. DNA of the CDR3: TGTGCCAGCAGCCATCTCACTAGCGGACCGCAAGAGACCCAGTACTTC. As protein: CASSHLTSGPQETQYF.

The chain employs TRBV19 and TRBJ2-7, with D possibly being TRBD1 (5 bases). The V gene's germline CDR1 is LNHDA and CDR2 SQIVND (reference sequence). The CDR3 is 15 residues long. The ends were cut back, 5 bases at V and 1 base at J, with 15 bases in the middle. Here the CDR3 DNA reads TGTGCCAGTAGTTCGCGTCAGGGTATATCCTACGAGCAGTACTTC. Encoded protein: CASSSRQGISYEQYF.

The DNA of the CDR3 is TGTGCCATCAGCCCAGGGACAGGAGCTTTCTTT. Its translation is CAISPGTGAFF. The rearrangement uses TRBV10-3 and TRBJ1-1; 8 bases agree with TRBD1. V dropped 6 bases and J dropped 10; count of bases not matched to a gene: 4. The CDR3 length is 11 residues. CDR1 and CDR2 from the germline V gene are ENHRY and SYGVKD.

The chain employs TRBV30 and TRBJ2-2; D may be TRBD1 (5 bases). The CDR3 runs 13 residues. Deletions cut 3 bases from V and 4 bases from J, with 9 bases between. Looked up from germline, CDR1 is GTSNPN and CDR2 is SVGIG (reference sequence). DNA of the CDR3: TGTGCCTGGAGGAGACAGCTCACCGGGGAGCTGTTTTTT. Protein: CAWRRQLTGELFF.